This T cell receptor (beta chain) was identified during a study of vaccination effects on CD4 cells after COVID-19. The ViraFEST assay expanded antigen-specific CD4+ T cells with viral peptide pools before sequencing. Following an approximately 9-day culture, CD4+ T cells were purified. People in the vaccine group had not been infected with SARS-CoV-2 before, and their nucleocapsid antibodies were negative. Roughly 2 million PBMC per well were cultured with 9 to 10 IU/ml IL-2 and about 9.8 ug/ml peptides. Findings of the study overall: Vaccine- and infection-induced clones showed marked clonal contraction late following vaccination.

Concerning this clone itself: The target antigen is unknown.

Here immunoSEQ multiplex PCR was the method, and the copy in TCRdb shows in-frame clones only, minus some. The sample yields 55,000 to 75,000 clones, approximately 76% seen once. The V gene's germline CDR1 is SNHLY and CDR2 FYNNEI. V lost 5 bases, J lost 2 bases, and 5 bases lay in between. This CDR3 is 12 amino acids long. This specimen consisted of CD4+ T cells from PBMCs cultured with HCoV-NL63 spike peptides, obtained before COVID-19 vaccination. This rearrangement joins TRBV2 to TRBJ2-3; D is undetermined. This sequence was found in a human donor who received a COVID-19 vaccine. The CDR3 protein is CASSYSTDTQYF. The CDR3 nucleotides are TGTGCCAGCAGTTACTCCACAGATACGCAGTATTTT.